This TCR beta chain appears in the sequencing data of a study of blood T cell repertoires in COVID-19. Across the study: Researchers got acute and convalescent COVID-19 samples from the United States, Italy and Spain. From T cells, B-cell-depleted T cells, or PBMCs came the material, which was cDNA or gDNA.

Per the original methods: Quantification of nucleated cells was approximated via reference gene primer amplification. Profiled with immunoSEQ multiplex PCR; TCRdb holds only in-frame clones, not every one. D and trimming were read from the DNA, whereas the V and J calls and clone size are those reported in that table. The table has under 200,000 clones, roughly 88% seen once. CDR1 is MNHEY, CDR2 SVGAGI, per germline. The CDR3 is made up of 16 amino acids. Losses at the gene ends were 4 bases for V and 5 bases for J; bases not matched to a gene: 9. The origin of this receptor is a woman aged 60-75 years with acute or convalescent COVID-19. The sample was peripheral blood. The V gene is TRBV6-5, the J gene TRBJ1-1; 11 bases are shared with TRBD1. CDR3 residues: CASSSLPGQGVTEAFF. CDR3 DNA: TGTGCCAGCAGTTCCCTCCCGGGACAGGGGGTGACTGAAGCTTTCTTT.